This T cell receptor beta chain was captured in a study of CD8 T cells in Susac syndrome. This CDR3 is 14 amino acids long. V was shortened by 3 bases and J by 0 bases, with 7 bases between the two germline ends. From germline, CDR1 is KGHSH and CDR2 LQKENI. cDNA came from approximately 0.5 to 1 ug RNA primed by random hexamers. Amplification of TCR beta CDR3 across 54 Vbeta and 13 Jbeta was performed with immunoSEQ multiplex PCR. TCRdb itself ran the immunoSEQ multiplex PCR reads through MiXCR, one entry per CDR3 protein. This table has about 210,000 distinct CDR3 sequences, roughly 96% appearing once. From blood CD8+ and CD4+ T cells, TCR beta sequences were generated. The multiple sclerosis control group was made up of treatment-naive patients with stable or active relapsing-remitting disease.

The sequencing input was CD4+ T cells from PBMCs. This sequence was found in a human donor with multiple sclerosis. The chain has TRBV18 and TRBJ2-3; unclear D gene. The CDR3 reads CASSPGISTDTQYF. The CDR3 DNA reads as TGTGCCAGCTCACCTGGTATTAGCACAGATACGCAGTATTTT.